This TCR beta chain derives from a study of T cell responses to AZD1222 COVID-19 vaccine. Per the germline V gene, CDR1 is KGHDR and CDR2 is SFDVKD. This CDR3 comprises 14 residues. Trimming removed 7 bases from V and 1 base from J, with 12 bases in between. The method was immunoSEQ multiplex PCR; TCRdb's version includes in-frame clones alone and lacks a portion of them. The table has roughly 150,000 clones, about nine tenths seen once. The sequencing used peripheral blood, collected on day 0 of AZD1222 vaccination. The source of this sequence is an adult in good health. The rearrangement links TRBV24-1 to TRBJ1-1; the D gene is possibly TRBD1 (6 bases). In DNA, the CDR3 is TGTGCCACCAGGGAGACAGGACCGAACACTGAAGCTTTCTTT. Protein sequence: CATRETGPNTEAFF.